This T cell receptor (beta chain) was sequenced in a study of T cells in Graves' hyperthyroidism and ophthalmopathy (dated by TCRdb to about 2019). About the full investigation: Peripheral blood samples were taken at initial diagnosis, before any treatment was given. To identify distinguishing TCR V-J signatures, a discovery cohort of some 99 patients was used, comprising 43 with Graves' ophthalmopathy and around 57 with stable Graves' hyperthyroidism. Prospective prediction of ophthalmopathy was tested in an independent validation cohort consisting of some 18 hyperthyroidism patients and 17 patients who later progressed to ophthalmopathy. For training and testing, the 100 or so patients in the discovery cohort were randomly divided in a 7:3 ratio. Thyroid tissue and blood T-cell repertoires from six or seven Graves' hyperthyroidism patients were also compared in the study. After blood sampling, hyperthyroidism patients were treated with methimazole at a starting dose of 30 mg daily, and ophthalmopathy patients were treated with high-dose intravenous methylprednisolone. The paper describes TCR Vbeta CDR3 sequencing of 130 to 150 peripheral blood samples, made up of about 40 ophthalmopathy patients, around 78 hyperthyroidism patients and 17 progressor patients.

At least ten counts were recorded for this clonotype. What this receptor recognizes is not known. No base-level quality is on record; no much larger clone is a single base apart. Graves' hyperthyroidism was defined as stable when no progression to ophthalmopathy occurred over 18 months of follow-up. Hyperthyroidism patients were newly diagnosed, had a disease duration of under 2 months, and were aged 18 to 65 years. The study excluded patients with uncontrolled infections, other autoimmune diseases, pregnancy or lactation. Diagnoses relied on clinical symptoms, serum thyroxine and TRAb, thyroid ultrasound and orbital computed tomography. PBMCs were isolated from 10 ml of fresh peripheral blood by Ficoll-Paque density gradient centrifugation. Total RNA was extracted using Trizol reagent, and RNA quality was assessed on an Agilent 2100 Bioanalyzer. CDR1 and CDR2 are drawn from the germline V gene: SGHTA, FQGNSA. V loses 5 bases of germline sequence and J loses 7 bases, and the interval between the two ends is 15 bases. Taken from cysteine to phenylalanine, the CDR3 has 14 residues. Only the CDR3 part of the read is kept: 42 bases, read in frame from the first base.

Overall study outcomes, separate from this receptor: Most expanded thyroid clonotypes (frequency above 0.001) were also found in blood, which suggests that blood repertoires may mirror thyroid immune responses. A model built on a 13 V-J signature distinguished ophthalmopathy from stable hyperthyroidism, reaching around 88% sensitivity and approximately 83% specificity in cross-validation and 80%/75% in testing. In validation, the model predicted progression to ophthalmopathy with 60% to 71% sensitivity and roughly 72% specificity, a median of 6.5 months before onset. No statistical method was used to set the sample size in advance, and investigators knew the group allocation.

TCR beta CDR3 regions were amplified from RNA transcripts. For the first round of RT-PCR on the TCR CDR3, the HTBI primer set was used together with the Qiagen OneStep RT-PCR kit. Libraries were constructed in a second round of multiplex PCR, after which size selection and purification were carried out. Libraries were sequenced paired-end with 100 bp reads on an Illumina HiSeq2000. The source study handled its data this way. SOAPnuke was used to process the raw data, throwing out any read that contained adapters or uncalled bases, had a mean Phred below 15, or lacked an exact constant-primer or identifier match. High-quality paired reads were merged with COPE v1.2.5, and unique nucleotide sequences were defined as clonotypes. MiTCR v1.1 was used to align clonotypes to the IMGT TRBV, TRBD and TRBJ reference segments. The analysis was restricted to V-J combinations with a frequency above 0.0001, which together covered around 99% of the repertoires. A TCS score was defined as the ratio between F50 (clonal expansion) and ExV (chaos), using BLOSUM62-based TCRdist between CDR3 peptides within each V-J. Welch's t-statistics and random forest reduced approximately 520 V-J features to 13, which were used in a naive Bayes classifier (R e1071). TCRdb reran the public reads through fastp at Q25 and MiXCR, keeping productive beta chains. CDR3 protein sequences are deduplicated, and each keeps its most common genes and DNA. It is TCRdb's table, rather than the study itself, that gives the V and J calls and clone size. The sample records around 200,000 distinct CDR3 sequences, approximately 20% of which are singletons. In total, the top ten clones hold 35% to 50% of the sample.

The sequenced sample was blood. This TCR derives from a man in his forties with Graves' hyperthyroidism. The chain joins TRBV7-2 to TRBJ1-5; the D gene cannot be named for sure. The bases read TGTGCCAGCAGCATAGAATTCTCTGGGCAGCCCCAGCATTTT. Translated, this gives CASSIEFSGQPQHF. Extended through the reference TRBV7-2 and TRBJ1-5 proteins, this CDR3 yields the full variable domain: GAGVSQSPSNKVTEKGKDVELRCDPISGHTALYWYRQSLGQGLEFLIYFQGNSAPDKSGLPSDRFSAERTGGSVSTLTIQRTQQEDSAVYLCASSIEFSGQPQHFGDGTRLSIL.